These T cell receptor beta chains were read from a single sample in a study of control samples from healthy donors and cancer patients. Assay: immunoSEQ multiplex PCR; the TCRdb copy retains only in-frame clones and omits some. Of tens of thousands of clones in the sample, around 87% were seen once. Sequenced sample: blood. Receptors originate from a middle-aged man in good health. CDR3s include the opening cysteine and the closing phenylalanine or tryptophan. The order of the fields is CDR3 protein, CDR3 DNA, D gene, clone size, J gene, V gene. D genes are given only for firm matches. Not all rows give a size; the values are once, few, many and, for expanded clones, a class.

CDR3: CAVDRTNQETQYF
DNA: TGTGCCGTAGACAGAACGAATCAAGAGACCCAGTACTTC
D: .
size: .
J: TRBJ2-5
V: TRBV6-5

CDR3: CASSLEEGYGYTF
DNA: TGTGCCAGCAGCTTAGAGGAGGGGTATGGCTACACCTTC
D: .
size: few
J: TRBJ1-2
V: TRBV7-2

CDR3: CASSALYNEQFF
DNA: TGTGCCTCTTCGGCACTTTACAATGAGCAGTTCTTC
D: .
size: .
J: TRBJ2-1
V: TRBV5-8

CDR3: CASSVGADGSEQYF
DNA: TGTGCCAGCAGCGTAGGAGCGGATGGGAGTGAGCAGTACTTC
D: .
size: .
J: TRBJ2-7
V: TRBV9

CDR3: CASSLEIDRGLRGYTF
DNA: TGCGCCAGCAGCTTGGAAATCGATAGGGGGCTCAGGGGCTACACCTTC
D: TRBD1
size: .
J: TRBJ1-2
V: TRBV5-1

CDR3: CASSYSQGAKNIQYF
DNA: TGTGCCAGCAGTTACTCACAGGGGGCCAAAAACATTCAGTACTTC
D: TRBD1
size: .
J: TRBJ2-4
V: TRBV6-5

CDR3: CASSGRGTGNTIYF
DNA: TGTGCCAGCAGTGGCAGGGGAACTGGAAACACCATATATTTT
D: .
size: .
J: TRBJ1-3
V: TRBV2

CDR3: CASSDPGAQQPQHF
DNA: TGTGCCAGCAGTGACCCAGGGGCCCAACAGCCCCAGCATTTT
D: .
size: .
J: TRBJ1-5
V: TRBV25-1

CDR3: CASSILGSSYEQYF
DNA: TGTGCCAGTAGTATCCTCGGGAGTTCCTACGAGCAGTACTTC
D: .
size: .
J: TRBJ2-7
V: TRBV19

CDR3: CASSPHPNLDEKLFF
DNA: TGTGCCAGCAGCCCACACCCGAACTTGGACGAAAAACTGTTTTTT
D: .
size: .
J: TRBJ1-4
V: TRBV3-1/TRBV3-2

CDR3: CASRPGGGEKLFF
DNA: TGTGCCAGCAGACCAGGGGGCGGTGAAAAACTGTTTTTT
D: TRBD1
size: .
J: TRBJ1-4
V: TRBV3-1/TRBV3-2

CDR3: CASSQGFGIGQPQHF
DNA: TGTGCCAGCAGCCAAGGTTTCGGGATTGGACAGCCCCAGCATTTT
D: .
size: .
J: TRBJ1-5
V: TRBV3-1/TRBV3-2

CDR3: CASSRELNTGELFF
DNA: TGTGCCAGCTCCCGGGAGCTGAACACCGGGGAGCTGTTTTTT
D: .
size: .
J: TRBJ2-2
V: TRBV6-5

CDR3: CASSQDGEVGGEQYF
DNA: TGTGCCAGCAGCCAAGACGGGGAAGTGGGGGGAGAGCAGTACTTC
D: .
size: .
J: TRBJ2-7
V: TRBV4-2

CDR3: CATSDGTGRGTQYF
DNA: TGTGCCACCAGTGACGGCACAGGGAGGGGTACGCAGTATTTT
D: .
size: .
J: TRBJ2-3
V: TRBV24-1

CDR3: CASRINSNQPQHF
DNA: TGTGCCAGCAGAATAAATAGCAATCAGCCCCAGCATTTT
D: .
size: .
J: TRBJ1-5
V: TRBV6-5

CDR3: CAWSRPAYGYTF
DNA: TGTGCCTGGAGTAGGCCAGCTTATGGCTACACCTTC
D: .
size: once
J: TRBJ1-2
V: TRBV30

CDR3: CASSLGPRNTEAFF
DNA: TGCGCCAGCAGCTTGGGGCCGAGGAACACTGAAGCTTTCTTT
D: .
size: .
J: TRBJ1-1
V: TRBV5-1

CDR3: CASSSRTSGVLNEQFF
DNA: TGTGCCAGCAGCTCCCGGACTAGCGGGGTCCTCAATGAGCAGTTCTTC
D: TRBD2
size: once
J: TRBJ2-1
V: TRBV11-3

CDR3: CASSPQTDIGYTF
DNA: TGTGCCAGCAGTCCTCAGACGGACATTGGCTACACCTTC
D: .
size: .
J: TRBJ1-2
V: TRBV25-1

CDR3: CASSPGSEGEQYF
DNA: TGTGCCAGCAGCCCGGGGTCCGAGGGAGAGCAGTACTTC
D: .
size: .
J: TRBJ2-7
V: TRBV11-2

CDR3: CATSAREARDTQYF
DNA: TGTGCCACCAGTGCGAGGGAGGCCCGAGATACGCAGTATTTT
D: .
size: .
J: TRBJ2-3
V: TRBV24-1

CDR3: CASSQDRHSYNSPLHF
DNA: TGCGCCAGCAGCCAAGATCGACACTCCTATAATTCACCCCTCCACTTT
D: .
size: once
J: TRBJ1-6
V: TRBV4-3

CDR3: CASSIVSGTGGLHSYEQYF
DNA: TGTGCCAGTAGTATAGTTTCCGGGACAGGGGGCCTCCACTCCTACGAGCAGTACTTC
D: TRBD1
size: .
J: TRBJ2-7
V: TRBV19

CDR3: CAWSRGQGGDTQYF
DNA: TGTGCCTGGAGTCGGGGACAGGGTGGGGATACGCAGTATTTT
D: TRBD1
size: .
J: TRBJ2-3
V: TRBV30

CDR3: CASSLLGGLDEQYF
DNA: TGCGCCAGCAGCTTGTTGGGGGGTTTAGACGAGCAGTACTTC
D: .
size: .
J: TRBJ2-7
V: TRBV5-1

CDR3: CASSYGQGWSETQYF
DNA: TGTGCCAGCAGTTACGGACAGGGCTGGTCGGAGACCCAGTACTTC
D: TRBD1
size: .
J: TRBJ2-5
V: TRBV7-2

CDR3: CASSFQGADTEAFF
DNA: TGTGCCAGCAGTTTCCAGGGGGCAGACACTGAAGCTTTCTTT
D: TRBD1
size: .
J: TRBJ1-1
V: TRBV27

CDR3: CAISEEGSYGYTF
DNA: TGTGCCATCAGTGAGGAGGGATCATATGGCTACACCTTC
D: .
size: .
J: TRBJ1-2
V: TRBV10-3

CDR3: CASSRDSSYNEQFF
DNA: TGTGCCAGCAGCAGGGACAGCTCCTACAATGAGCAGTTCTTC
D: TRBD1
size: .
J: TRBJ2-1
V: TRBV7-3

CDR3: CASSHGGSIGELFF
DNA: TGTGCCAGCAGCCACGGGGGAAGCATCGGGGAGCTGTTTTTT
D: .
size: .
J: TRBJ2-2
V: TRBV9

CDR3: CASSLGRGGESGFEAFF
DNA: TGTGCCAGCAGCTTAGGTCGGGGCGGGGAGAGTGGTTTTGAAGCTTTCTTT
D: .
size: once
J: TRBJ1-1
V: TRBV7-9

CDR3: CASSASDRNYGYTF
DNA: TGTGCCAGCAGCGCCTCTGACAGAAATTATGGCTACACCTTC
D: .
size: .
J: TRBJ1-2
V: TRBV9

CDR3: CASSLEGARNDGYTF
DNA: TGCGCCAGCAGCTTGGAAGGGGCCCGGAATGATGGCTACACCTTC
D: .
size: .
J: TRBJ1-2
V: TRBV5-1

CDR3: CASSLQGPMDTQYF
DNA: TGTGCTAGCAGCTTGCAGGGCCCCATGGATACGCAGTATTTT
D: .
size: .
J: TRBJ2-3
V: TRBV7-7

CDR3: CASSSTGGPGELFF
DNA: TGTGCCAGCAGCTCGACCGGGGGACCCGGGGAGCTGTTTTTT
D: .
size: .
J: TRBJ2-2
V: TRBV7-2

CDR3: CASNGGTENQPQHF
DNA: TGTGCCAGCAACGGCGGGACAGAAAATCAGCCCCAGCATTTT
D: TRBD1
size: .
J: TRBJ1-5
V: TRBV2

CDR3: CASGFSWSGVRDTIQQETQYF
DNA: TGTGCTAGTGGTTTCTCTTGGAGTGGGGTCCGCGATACTATACAACAAGAGACCCAGTACTTC
D: .
size: .
J: TRBJ2-5
V: TRBV12-5

CDR3: CASSLRGPTNEKLFF
DNA: TGTGCCAGCAGCCTCAGGGGTCCAACTAATGAAAAACTGTTTTTT
D: .
size: .
J: TRBJ1-4
V: TRBV7-2

CDR3: CASRQGAAKNIQYF
DNA: TGTGCCAGCAGACAGGGGGCGGCCAAAAACATTCAGTACTTC
D: TRBD1
size: .
J: TRBJ2-4
V: TRBV6-5

CDR3: CASSVGYNEQFF
DNA: TGTGCCAGCAGCGTAGGGTACAATGAGCAGTTCTTC
D: .
size: .
J: TRBJ2-1
V: TRBV9

CDR3: CSVSTSGDQSSYNEQFF
DNA: TGCAGCGTATCGACTAGCGGGGATCAGAGCTCCTACAATGAGCAGTTCTTC
D: TRBD2
size: .
J: TRBJ2-1
V: TRBV29-1

CDR3: CASSGTEETQYF
DNA: TGTGCCAGCAGCGGGACAGAAGAGACCCAGTACTTC
D: TRBD1
size: .
J: TRBJ2-5
V: TRBV25-1

CDR3: CATRDGEGGNTIYF
DNA: TGTGCCACCCGGGACGGGGAAGGTGGAAACACCATATATTTT
D: .
size: .
J: TRBJ1-3
V: TRBV19

CDR3: CASSVGEGPSYGYTF
DNA: TGTGCCAGCAGCGTAGGAGAGGGGCCGAGCTATGGCTACACCTTC
D: .
size: once
J: TRBJ1-2
V: TRBV9

CDR3: CASRRESDSPLHF
DNA: TGCGCCAGCCGCAGGGAGTCGGATTCACCCCTCCACTTT
D: .
size: few
J: TRBJ1-6
V: TRBV5-1